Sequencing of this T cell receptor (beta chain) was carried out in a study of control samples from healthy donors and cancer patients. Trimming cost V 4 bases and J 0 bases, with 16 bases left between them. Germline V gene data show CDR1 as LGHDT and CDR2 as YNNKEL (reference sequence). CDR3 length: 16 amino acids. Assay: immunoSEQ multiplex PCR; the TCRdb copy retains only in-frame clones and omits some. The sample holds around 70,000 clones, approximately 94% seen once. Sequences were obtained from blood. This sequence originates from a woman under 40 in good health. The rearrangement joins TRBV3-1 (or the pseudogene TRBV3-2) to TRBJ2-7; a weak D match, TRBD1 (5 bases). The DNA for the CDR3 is TGTGCCAGCAGCCGTGGGGCCTCTTTCGGCTCCTACGAGCAGTACTTC. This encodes CASSRGASFGSYEQYF.